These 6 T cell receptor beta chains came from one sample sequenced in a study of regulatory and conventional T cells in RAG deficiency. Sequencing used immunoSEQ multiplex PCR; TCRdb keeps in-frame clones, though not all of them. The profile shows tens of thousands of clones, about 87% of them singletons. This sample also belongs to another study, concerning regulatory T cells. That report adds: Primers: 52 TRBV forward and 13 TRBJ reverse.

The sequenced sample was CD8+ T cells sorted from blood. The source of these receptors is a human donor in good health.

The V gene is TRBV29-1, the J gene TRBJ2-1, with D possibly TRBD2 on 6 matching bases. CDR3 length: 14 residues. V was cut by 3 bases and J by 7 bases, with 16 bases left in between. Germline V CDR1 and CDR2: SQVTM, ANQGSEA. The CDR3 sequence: CSVDPGIGRNEQFF. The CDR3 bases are TGCAGCGTTGATCCGGGAATTGGGAGGAATGAGCAGTTCTTC.

The CDR3 DNA reads TGTGCCAGCAGCTTAGACAGCCACGAGCAGTACTTC. Its translation is CASSLDSHEQYF. V and J are TRBV11-2 and TRBJ2-7; D is ambiguous. Trimming took off 0 bases at V and 5 bases at J, with 5 bases between the two ends. The CDR3 has 12 residues. From germline, CDR1 is SGHAT and CDR2 FQNNGV.

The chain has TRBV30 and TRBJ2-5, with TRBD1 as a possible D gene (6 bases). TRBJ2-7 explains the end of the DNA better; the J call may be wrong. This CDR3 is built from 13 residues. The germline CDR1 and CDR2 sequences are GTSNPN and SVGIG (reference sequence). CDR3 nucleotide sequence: TGTGCCTGGAGTGTTGGGACACCCTACGAGCAGTACTTC. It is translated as CAWSVGTPYEQYF.

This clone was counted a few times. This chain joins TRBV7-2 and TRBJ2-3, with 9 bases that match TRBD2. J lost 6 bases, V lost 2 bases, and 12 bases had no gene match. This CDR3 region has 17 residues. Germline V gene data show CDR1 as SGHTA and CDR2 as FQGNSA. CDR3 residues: CASSLIGGSGGVDTQYF. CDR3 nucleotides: TGTGCCAGCAGCTTAATCGGGGGTAGCGGGGGCGTCGATACGCAGTATTTT. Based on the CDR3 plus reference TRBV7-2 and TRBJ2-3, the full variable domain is GAGVSQSPSNKVTEKGKDVELRCDPISGHTALYWYRQSLGQGLEFLIYFQGNSAPDKSGLPSDRFSAERTGGSVSTLTIQRTQQEDSAVYLCASSLIGGSGGVDTQYFGPGTRLTVL.

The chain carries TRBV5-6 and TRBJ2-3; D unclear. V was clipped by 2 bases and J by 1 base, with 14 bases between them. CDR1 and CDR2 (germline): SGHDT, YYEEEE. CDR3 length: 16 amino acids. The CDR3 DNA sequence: TGTGCCAGCAGCTTAGGTAGGAGCCGCCGCACAGATACGCAGTATTTT. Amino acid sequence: CASSLGRSRRTDTQYF.

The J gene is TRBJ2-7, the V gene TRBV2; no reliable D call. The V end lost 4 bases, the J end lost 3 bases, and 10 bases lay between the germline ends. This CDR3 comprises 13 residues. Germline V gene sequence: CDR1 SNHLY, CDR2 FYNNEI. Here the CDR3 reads CASSGRSVYEQYF. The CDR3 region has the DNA TGTGCCAGCAGTGGTCGTTCCGTCTACGAGCAGTACTTC.